This is a list of T cell receptor beta chains from one sample in a study of response to subunit inactivated influenza vaccine. TCRdb reprocessed the RT-PCR reads via MiXCR and lists one record per CDR3 protein. The sample lists under 850,000 distinct CDR3 sequences; approximately 17% were seen once. Sequenced material: PBMCs from blood, taken 4 to 6 days after vaccination. These receptors originate from a man aged 50-59 years who received an inactivated influenza vaccine. Both conserved end residues are part of each CDR3. D genes are given only for firm matches. Size values are once, few and many counts, or a class for expanded clones, and some rows have none.

V	D	size	J	DNA	CDR3
TRBV20-1	TRBD2	few	TRBJ2-1	TGCAGTGCTAGGGGACTAGCGGGAGAGGTGTCCTACAATGAGCAGTTCTTC	CSARGLAGEVSYNEQFF
TRBV20-1	.	many	TRBJ2-1	TGCAGCTCCCCGCTTACCTACAATGAGCAGTTCTTC	CSSPLTYNEQFF
TRBV27	TRBD2	.	TRBJ2-1	TGTGCCAGCAGTACCGAACTAGCGGGAGGGCGTACCTACAATGAGCAGTTCTTC	CASSTELAGGRTYNEQFF
TRBV7-9	TRBD1	.	TRBJ1-2	TGTGCCAGCAGCTTAGGTCGCCAGGGGGCGGCTGGCTACACCTTC	CASSLGRQGAAGYTF
TRBV12-3/TRBV12-4	.	few	TRBJ2-2	TGTGCCAGCAGCCTGGACCACGGGGTCTCCGGGGAGCTGTTTTTT	CASSLDHGVSGELFF
TRBV20-1	.	few	TRBJ2-1	TGCAGTGCTAGAGATCTCGTCCAGGGCTCCTACAATGAGCAGTTCTTC	CSARDLVQGSYNEQFF
TRBV20-1	.	many	TRBJ2-3	TGCAGTGCTAGAGACTTGCGGACTATACACACAGATACGCAGTATTTT	CSARDLRTIHTDTQYF
TRBV12-3/TRBV12-4	.	few	TRBJ2-1	TGTGCCAGCAGTTGGGAAAGGAGGGGCCATGAGCAGTTCTTC	CASSWERRGHEQFF
TRBV6-1	TRBD1	.	TRBJ2-7	TGTGCCAGCAGACTAACAGGGGGCTACGACGAGCAGTACTTC	CASRLTGGYDEQYF
TRBV10-3	TRBD1	.	TRBJ2-7	TGTGCCATCAGCGGGGACAGACCCTACGAGCAGTACTTC	CAISGDRPYEQYF
TRBV6-1	TRBD1	.	TRBJ1-1	TGTGCCAGCAGTAGCAGGACAGGGGCCGTCCTGACTGAAGCTTTCTTT	CASSSRTGAVLTEAFF
TRBV6-2/TRBV6-3	.	.	TRBJ1-1	TGTGCCAGCAGTACTTCCTTAGGACGTACGGCTTTCTTT	CASSTSLGRTAFF
TRBV27	.	few	TRBJ2-3	TGTGCCAGCAGTCCCGATACCGGGGCCCAATACACAGATACGCAGTATTTT	CASSPDTGAQYTDTQYF
TRBV12-3/TRBV12-4	.	few	TRBJ2-5	TGTGCCAGCAGTTTCACCCGGGACCGTCCCCAAGAGACCCAGTACTTC	CASSFTRDRPQETQYF
TRBV6-1	TRBD1	.	TRBJ2-5	TGTGCCAGCATTCCAGGGGGCGCGGGAGAGACCCAGTACTTC	CASIPGGAGETQYF
TRBV20-1	TRBD1	.	TRBJ2-5	TGCTGTGCTAGAGATCCGAGACAGGGGGGGAGAGAGACCCAGTACTTC	CCARDPRQGGRETQYF
TRBV28	TRBD1	few	TRBJ1-6	TGTGCCAGCAGACCGCCGGGACAGCCTAATTCACCCCTCCACTTT	CASRPPGQPNSPLHF
TRBV27	.	few	TRBJ2-7	TGTGCCAGCAGTTTATTCGGGGTTGGCGAGCAGTACTTC	CASSLFGVGEQYF